Here is one T cell receptor (beta chain) with its context. Its specificity is unknown. These data belong to a study of shared clonotypes between healthy human individuals. General study findings and limits: Clonotype sharing across a few donors was observed for around 4.5% of naive CD4 clonotypes.

Study processing details: ImmunoSEQ sequences covered only the junction and lacked quality scores; filtering therefore differed. Sequencing was performed with immunoSEQ multiplex PCR; in TCRdb, only in-frame clones are kept and a portion is missing. V, J and clone size were drawn from that table, and D and trimming were deduced from the DNA. The sample has about a million clones, about 75% seen once; the top ten hold about 1.5%. The length of the CDR3 is 13 residues. Germline assignment: CDR1 MDHEN and CDR2 SYDVKM. V shed 6 bases and J shed 1 base, with 9 bases lying between them. This receptor was identified in a man between 18 and 29 years old in good health. The sample comprised memory CD4+ T cells sorted from blood. Indicated subset: CD45RA-negative fraction. V is TRBV28 and J is TRBJ1-1; D gene ambiguous. CDR3 sequence: CASRRSSNTEAFF. The CDR3 region has the DNA TGTGCCAGCAGGAGAAGTTCGAACACTGAAGCTTTCTTT. The full variable domain, rest sourced from reference TRBV28 and TRBJ1-1, is DVKVTQSSRYLVKRTGEKVFLECVQDMDHENMFWYRQDPGLGLRLIYFSYDVKMKEKGDIPEGYSVSREKKERFSLILESASTNQTSMYLCASRRSSNTEAFFGQGTRLTVV.